This is a list of T cell receptor beta chains from one sample in a study of blood T cell repertoires in COVID-19. Profiled with immunoSEQ multiplex PCR; TCRdb holds only in-frame clones, not every one. The sample records 200,000 to 250,000 clones, approximately 85% being singletons. The sample consisted of peripheral blood. The receptors shown here come from an elderly woman with COVID-19, enrolled during active disease. CDR3s include the opening cysteine and the closing phenylalanine or tryptophan.

TRBJ1-2	12	TRBV2	CASSDSVYGYTF
TRBJ1-2	12	TRBV11-2	CASSRQGEGYTF
TRBJ1-2	15	TRBV28	CASSPDRHPLYGYTF
TRBJ1-1	13	TRBV3-1/TRBV3-2	CASRPAPGTEAFF
TRBJ2-1	14	TRBV2	CASMGQALSNEQFF
TRBJ1-5	16	TRBV6-6	CASSKPQGVGNQPQHF
TRBJ2-3	15	TRBV28	CASSLLAAWRDTQYF
TRBJ2-3	15	TRBV11-3	CASSLDAGLADTQYF
TRBJ2-4	15	TRBV18	CASSLSGQGLNIQYF
TRBJ1-1	14	TRBV6-5	CASRGGGTNTEAFF
TRBJ1-4	17	TRBV7-2	CASSPEGQFATNEKLFF
TRBJ2-2	15	TRBV5-4	CASSRDRTTPGELFF
TRBJ1-1	14	TRBV7-3	CASSFHLGDTEAFF
TRBJ2-5	16	TRBV18	CASSLFGALPKETQYF
TRBJ2-2	15	TRBV11-2	CASSLDFRGTGELFF
TRBJ2-1	16	TRBV4-1	CASSQDRTSPYNEQFF
TRBJ2-3	17	TRBV7-2	CASSPSSGRISTDTQYF
TRBJ2-2	15	TRBV7-9	CASSLSGHYTGELFF
TRBJ2-2	14	TRBV30	CAWSLGGDTGELFF
TRBJ1-4	15	TRBV30	CAWKPEGTVREKLFF
TRBJ2-5	13	TRBV5-1	CASSGGLQETQYF
TRBJ1-5	17	TRBV18	CASSTITGANSNQPQHF
TRBJ1-2	16	TRBV4-1	CASSRAAGGPNYGYTF
TRBJ2-5	16	TRBV10-3	CAISESRAIRGETQYF